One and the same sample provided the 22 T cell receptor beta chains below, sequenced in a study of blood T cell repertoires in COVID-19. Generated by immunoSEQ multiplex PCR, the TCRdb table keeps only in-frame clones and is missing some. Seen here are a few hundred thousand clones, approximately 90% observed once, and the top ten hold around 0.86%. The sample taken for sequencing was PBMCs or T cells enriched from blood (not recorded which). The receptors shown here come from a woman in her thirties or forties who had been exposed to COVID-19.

The CDR3 DNA follows: TGCAGCGTTGAACTAAACGGGGACAGGGGGCGATCGGCAGATACGCAGTATTTT. Protein product: CSVELNGDRGRSADTQYF. The V gene is TRBV29-1, the J gene TRBJ2-3; 12 bases agree with TRBD1. Germline CDR1 and CDR2: SQVTM and ANQGSEA. This CDR3 region has 18 residues. V dropped 2 bases and J dropped 4; count of bases not matched to a gene: 13.

The CDR3 coding sequence is TGTGCCAGTAGTATAGGGGGGCGGAACAATCAGCCCCAGCATTTT. Protein: CASSIGGRNNQPQHF. The V gene is TRBV19, the J gene TRBJ1-5, with a tentative D call TRBD1 (6 bases). V lost 1 base and J 3 bases, leaving 10 bases between the germline ends. There are 15 residues in the CDR3. Germline-derived CDR1 and CDR2 are LNHDA and SQIVND (reference sequence).

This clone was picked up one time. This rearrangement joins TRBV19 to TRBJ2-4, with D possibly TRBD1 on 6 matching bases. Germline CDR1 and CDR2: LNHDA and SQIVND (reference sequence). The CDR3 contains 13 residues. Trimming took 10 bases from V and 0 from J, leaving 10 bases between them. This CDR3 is CAKYRVAKNIQYF. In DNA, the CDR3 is TGTGCCAAGTACAGGGTAGCCAAAAACATTCAGTACTTC.

The CDR3 loop reads CASSEGQGWDGYTF. CDR3 coding DNA: TGTGCCAGCAGCGAGGGACAGGGGTGGGATGGCTACACCTTC. This chain links TRBV11-2 with TRBJ1-2; 10 nucleotides agree with TRBD1. Trimming at V came to 5 bases and at J to 6 bases, leaving 6 bases not matched to a gene. Germline V gene sequence: CDR1 SGHAT, CDR2 FQNNGV. The CDR3 runs 14 residues.

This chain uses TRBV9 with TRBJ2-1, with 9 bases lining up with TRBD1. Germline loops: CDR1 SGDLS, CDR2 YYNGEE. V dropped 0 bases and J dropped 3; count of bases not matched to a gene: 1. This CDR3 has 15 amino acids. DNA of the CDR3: TGTGCCAGCAGCGTAGAGACAGGGGGCTACAATGAGCAGTTCTTC. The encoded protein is CASSVETGGYNEQFF.

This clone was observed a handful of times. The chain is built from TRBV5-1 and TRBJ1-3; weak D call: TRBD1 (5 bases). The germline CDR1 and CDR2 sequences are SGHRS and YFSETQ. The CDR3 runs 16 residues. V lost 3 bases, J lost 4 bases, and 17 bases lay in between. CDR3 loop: CASSYGHAGSGNTIYF. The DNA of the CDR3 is TGCGCCAGCAGCTATGGACACGCAGGCTCGGGAAACACCATATATTTT.

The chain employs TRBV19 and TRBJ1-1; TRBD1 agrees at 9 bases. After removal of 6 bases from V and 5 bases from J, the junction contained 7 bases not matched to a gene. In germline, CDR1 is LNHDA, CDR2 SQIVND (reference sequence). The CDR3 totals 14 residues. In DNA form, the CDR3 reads TGTGCCAGTAGCGACACAGGGGGCTGGACTGAAGCTTTCTTT. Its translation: CASSDTGGWTEAFF.

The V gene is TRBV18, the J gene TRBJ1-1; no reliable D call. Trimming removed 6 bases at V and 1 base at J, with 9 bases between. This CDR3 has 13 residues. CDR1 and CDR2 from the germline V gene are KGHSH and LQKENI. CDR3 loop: CASSLTANTEAFF. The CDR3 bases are TGTGCCAGCTCCCTAACAGCGAACACTGAAGCTTTCTTT.

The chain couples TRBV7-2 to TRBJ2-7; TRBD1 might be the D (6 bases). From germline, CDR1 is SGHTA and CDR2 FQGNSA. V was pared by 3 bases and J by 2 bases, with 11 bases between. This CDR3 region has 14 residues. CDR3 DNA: TGTGCCAGCAGCTTGACGAGACAGGCCTACGAGCAGTACTTC. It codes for CASSLTRQAYEQYF. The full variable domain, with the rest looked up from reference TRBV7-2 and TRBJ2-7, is GAGVSQSPSNKVTEKGKDVELRCDPISGHTALYWYRQSLGQGLEFLIYFQGNSAPDKSGLPSDRFSAERTGGSVSTLTIQRTQQEDSAVYLCASSLTRQAYEQYFGPGTRLTVT.

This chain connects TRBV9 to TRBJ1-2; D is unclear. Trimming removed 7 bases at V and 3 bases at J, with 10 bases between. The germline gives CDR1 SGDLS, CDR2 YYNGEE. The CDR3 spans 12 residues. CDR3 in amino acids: CASLGRDYGYTF. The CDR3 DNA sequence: TGTGCCAGCCTAGGGCGGGACTATGGCTACACCTTC.

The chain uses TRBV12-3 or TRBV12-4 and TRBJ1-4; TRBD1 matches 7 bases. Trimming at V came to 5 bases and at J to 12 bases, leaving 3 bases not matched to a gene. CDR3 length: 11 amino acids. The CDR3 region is CASSNRGELFF. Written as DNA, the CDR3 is TGTGCCAGCAGTAACAGGGGTGAACTGTTTTTT.

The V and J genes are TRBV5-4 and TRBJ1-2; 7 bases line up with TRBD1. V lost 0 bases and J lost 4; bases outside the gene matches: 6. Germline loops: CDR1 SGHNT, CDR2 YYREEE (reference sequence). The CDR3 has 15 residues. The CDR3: CASSLAGQARYGYTF. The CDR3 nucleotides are TGTGCCAGCAGCTTGGCCGGACAGGCCCGCTATGGCTACACCTTC.

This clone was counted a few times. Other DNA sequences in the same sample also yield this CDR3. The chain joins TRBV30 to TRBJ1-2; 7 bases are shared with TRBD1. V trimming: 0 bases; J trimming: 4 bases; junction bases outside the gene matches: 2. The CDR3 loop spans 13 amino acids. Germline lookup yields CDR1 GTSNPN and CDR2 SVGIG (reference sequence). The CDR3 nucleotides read TGTGCCTGGAGTGTACAGGGGATCTATGGCTACACCTTC. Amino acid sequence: CAWSVQGIYGYTF. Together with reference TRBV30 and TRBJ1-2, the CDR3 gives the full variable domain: SQTIHQWPATLVQPVGSPLSLECTVEGTSNPNLYWYRQAAGRGLQLLFYSVGIGQISSEVPQNLSASRPQDRQFILSSKKLLLSDSGFYLCAWSVQGIYGYTFGSGTRLTVV.

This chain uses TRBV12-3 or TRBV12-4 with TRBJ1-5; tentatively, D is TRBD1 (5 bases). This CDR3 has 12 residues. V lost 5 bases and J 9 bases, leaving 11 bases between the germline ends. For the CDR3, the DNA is TGTGCCAGCAGTCATCAGGGATGGCCCCAGCATTTT. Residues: CASSHQGWPQHF.

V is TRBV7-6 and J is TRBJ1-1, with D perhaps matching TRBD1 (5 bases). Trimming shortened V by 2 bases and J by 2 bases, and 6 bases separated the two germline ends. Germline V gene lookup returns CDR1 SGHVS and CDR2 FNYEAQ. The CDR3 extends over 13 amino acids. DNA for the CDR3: TGTGCCAGCAGCTTAAGGGGTAACACTGAAGCTTTCTTT. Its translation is CASSLRGNTEAFF.

CDR3 loop: CASSLGQGEDTQYF. The CDR3 DNA reads as TGTGCCAGCAGCTTGGGACAGGGGGAAGATACGCAGTATTTT. The chain has TRBV7-9 and TRBJ2-3, with 11 bases matching TRBD1. Germline CDR1 and CDR2: SEHNR and FQNEAQ (reference sequence). The CDR3 is 14 amino acids. Germline trimming cut 3 bases from V and 5 bases from J; bases unmatched to any gene: 1.

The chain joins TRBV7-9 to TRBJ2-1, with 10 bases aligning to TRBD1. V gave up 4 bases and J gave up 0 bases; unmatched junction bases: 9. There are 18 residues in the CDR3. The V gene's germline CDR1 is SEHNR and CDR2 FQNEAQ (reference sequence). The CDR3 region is CASSSNTGTGDSYNEQFF. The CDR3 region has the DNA TGTGCCAGCAGCTCAAACACCGGGACAGGGGACTCCTACAATGAGCAGTTCTTC.

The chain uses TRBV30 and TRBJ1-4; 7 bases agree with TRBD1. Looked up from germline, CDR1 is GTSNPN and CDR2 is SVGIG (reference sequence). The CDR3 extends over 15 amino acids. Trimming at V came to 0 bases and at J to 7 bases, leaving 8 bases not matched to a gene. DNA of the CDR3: TGTGCCTGGAGTGTACGTTACAGGGGTGTTGAAAAACTGTTTTTT. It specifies CAWSVRYRGVEKLFF.

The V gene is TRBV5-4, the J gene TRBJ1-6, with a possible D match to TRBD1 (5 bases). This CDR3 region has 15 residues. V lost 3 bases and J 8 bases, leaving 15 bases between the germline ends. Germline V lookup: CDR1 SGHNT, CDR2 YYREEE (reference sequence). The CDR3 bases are TGTGCCAGCAGCTCAACCCAGGGTTTGGATTCACCCCTCCACTTT. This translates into CASSSTQGLDSPLHF.

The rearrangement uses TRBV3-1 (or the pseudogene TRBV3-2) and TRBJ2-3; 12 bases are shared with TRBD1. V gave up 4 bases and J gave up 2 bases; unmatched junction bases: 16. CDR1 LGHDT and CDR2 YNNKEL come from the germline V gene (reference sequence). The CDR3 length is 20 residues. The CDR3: CASSPRPGTGGEGSTDTQYF. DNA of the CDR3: TGTGCCAGCAGCCCGCGACCCGGGACAGGGGGCGAAGGGTCCACAGATACGCAGTATTTT.

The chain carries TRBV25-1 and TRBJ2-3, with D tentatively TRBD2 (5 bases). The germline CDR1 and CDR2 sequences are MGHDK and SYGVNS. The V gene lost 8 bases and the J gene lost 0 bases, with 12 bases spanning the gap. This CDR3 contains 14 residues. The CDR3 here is CASLGGYSTDTQYF. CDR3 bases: TGTGCCAGCTTGGGCGGGTATAGCACAGATACGCAGTATTTT.

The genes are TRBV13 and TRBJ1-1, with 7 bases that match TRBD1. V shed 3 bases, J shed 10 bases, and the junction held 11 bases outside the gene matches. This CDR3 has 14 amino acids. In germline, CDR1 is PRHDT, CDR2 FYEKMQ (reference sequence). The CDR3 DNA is TGTGCCAGCAGCTTCGAGACAGGGAGGCGTTTAGCTTTCTTT. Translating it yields CASSFETGRRLAFF. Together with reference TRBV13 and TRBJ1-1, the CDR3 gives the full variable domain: AAGVIQSPRHLIKEKRETATLKCYPIPRHDTVYWYQQGPGQDPQFLISFYEKMQSDKGSIPDRFSAQQFSDYHSELNMSSLELGDSALYFCASSFETGRRLAFFGQGTRLTVV.